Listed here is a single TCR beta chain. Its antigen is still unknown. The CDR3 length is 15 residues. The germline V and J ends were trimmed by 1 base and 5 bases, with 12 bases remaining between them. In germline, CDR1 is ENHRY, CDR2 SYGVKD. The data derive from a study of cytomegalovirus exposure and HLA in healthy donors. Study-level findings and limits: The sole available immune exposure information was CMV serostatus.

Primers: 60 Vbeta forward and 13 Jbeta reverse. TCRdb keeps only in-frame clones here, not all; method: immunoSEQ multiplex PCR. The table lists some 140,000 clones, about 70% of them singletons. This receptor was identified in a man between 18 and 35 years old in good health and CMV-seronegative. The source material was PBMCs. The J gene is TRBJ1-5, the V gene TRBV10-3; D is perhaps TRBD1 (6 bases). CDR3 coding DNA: TGTGCCATCAGTGAGTATAGACAGGAGTATCAGCCCCAGCATTTT. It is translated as CAISEYRQEYQPQHF.